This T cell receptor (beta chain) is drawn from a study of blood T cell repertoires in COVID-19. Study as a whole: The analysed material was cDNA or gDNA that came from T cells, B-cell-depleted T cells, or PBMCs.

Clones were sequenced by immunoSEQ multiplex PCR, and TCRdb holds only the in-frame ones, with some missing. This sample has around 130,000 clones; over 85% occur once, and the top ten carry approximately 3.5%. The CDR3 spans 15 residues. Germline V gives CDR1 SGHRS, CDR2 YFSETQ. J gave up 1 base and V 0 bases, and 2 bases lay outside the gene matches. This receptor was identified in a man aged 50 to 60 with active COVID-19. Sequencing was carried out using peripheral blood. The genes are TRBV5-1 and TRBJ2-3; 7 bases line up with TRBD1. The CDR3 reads CASSLGDSRTDTQYF. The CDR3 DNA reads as TGCGCCAGCAGCTTGGGGGACAGCCGCACAGATACGCAGTATTTT.